One sample yielded the 3 T cell receptor beta chains listed below, sequenced in a study of CD8 T cells in ankylosing spondylitis. Study-level findings and limits: Roughly eight highly homologous variants made up a TCR beta motif that seemed to typify ankylosing spondylitis blood.

For these TCRs, the target antigens are not known. TCRdb processed the 5' RACE reads anew with MiXCR; each CDR3 protein has one entry. Of about 500,000 distinct CDR3 sequences in the sample, approximately 5% are singletons; the top ten hold around 3.6%. Sequenced: blood, either unsorted or a sorted T cell fraction (not recorded which). The source is a male donor with ankylosing spondylitis.

This clonotype appeared many times. CDR3: CASSSSPVYNEQFF. The DNA of the CDR3 is TGTGCCAGCAGCTCATCCCCGGTCTACAATGAGCAGTTCTTC. V and J are TRBV9 and TRBJ2-1; D is undetermined. The CDR3 has 14 amino acids. Germline loops: CDR1 SGDLS, CDR2 YYNGEE. Trimming shortened V by 4 bases and J by 3 bases, and 11 bases separated the two germline ends.

In its sample, this clonotype was seen many times. The chain employs TRBV6-2 or TRBV6-3 and TRBJ1-5, with D hard to call. Germline V gene sequence: CDR1 MNHEY, CDR2 SVGEGT. There are 13 residues in the CDR3. V lost 5 bases and J lost 8, with 13 bases in between. The CDR3 loop is CASSPPISKPQHF. In nucleotides, the CDR3 is TGTGCCAGCAGTCCCCCTATTTCGAAGCCCCAGCATTTT.

This clonotype has a count of ten or more. The chain has TRBV6-5 and TRBJ2-5, with TRBD1 matching over 8 bases. Germline V gives CDR1 MNHEY, CDR2 SVGAGI. J was trimmed by 5 bases and V by 4 bases; bases with no gene match: 9. The CDR3 runs to 15 residues. The CDR3 nucleotides read TGTGCCAGCAGTTCCGGGACAGGTCATGCGGAGACCCAGTACTTC. This encodes CASSSGTGHAETQYF.